Shown below are 5 T cell receptor beta chains from a single sample sequenced in a study of CD8 T cells in Susac syndrome. Reverse transcription of roughly 0.45 to 1 ug RNA used random hexamers. TCRdb reprocessed the immunoSEQ multiplex PCR reads via MiXCR and lists one record per CDR3 protein. The sample carries 150,000 or so distinct CDR3 sequences, nearly 97% recorded once. Sequencing was carried out using CD8+ T cells from PBMCs. Receptor source: a human donor with multiple sclerosis.

V and J are TRBV7-9 and TRBJ2-3; TRBD1 might be the D (7 bases). The V gene lost 5 bases and the J gene lost 6 bases, with 21 bases spanning the gap. The germline V gene has CDR1 SEHNR and CDR2 FQNEAQ (reference sequence). The length of the CDR3 is 16 residues. The CDR3: CASSLDQGGELDTQYF. CDR3 DNA: TGTGCCAGCAGCCTCGACCAGGGGGGAGAATTGGATACGCAGTATTTT.

V is TRBV14 and J is TRBJ1-2; 8 nucleotides align to TRBD1. The CDR3 runs 12 residues. The germline V gene encodes CDR1 SGHDN and CDR2 FVKESK. The junction had 1 base not matched to a gene; V was cut back by 5 bases and J by 5 bases. CDR3 in DNA: TGTGCCAGCAGCGACAGGGGATATGGCTACACCTTC. This encodes CASSDRGYGYTF.

The chain couples TRBV2 to TRBJ1-5; no definite D call. V was pared by 5 bases and J by 4 bases, with 9 bases between. There are 13 residues in the CDR3. Germline-derived CDR1 and CDR2 are SNHLY and FYNNEI. In nucleotides, the CDR3 is TGTGCCAGCAGTTCGGGTCCAAATCAGCCCCAGCATTTT. This translates into CASSSGPNQPQHF.

V and J are TRBV4-1 and TRBJ2-5; D is undetermined. This CDR3 has 13 amino acids. V was shortened by 2 bases and J by 6 bases, with 10 bases between the two germline ends. Per the germline V gene, CDR1 is MGHRA and CDR2 is YSYEKL. The CDR3 DNA is TGCGCCAGCAGCCAATCGTTCGCGAAGACCCAGTACTTC. It translates to CASSQSFAKTQYF.

The chain employs TRBV15 and TRBJ2-1; TRBD2 matches at 9 bases. CDR3 length: 16 residues. The J segment lost 9 bases and the V segment lost 1 base, leaving 10 bases of the junction unmatched. From germline, CDR1 is LNHNV and CDR2 YYDKDF (reference sequence). The CDR3 nucleotides read TGTGCCACCAGCAGAGCAGGCGGGGGGGATTCGGGTGAGCAGTTCTTC. This gives the protein CATSRAGGGDSGEQFF.